This TCR beta chain was sequenced for a study of cytomegalovirus exposure and HLA in healthy donors. General study points: Accurate prediction of HLA-A and HLA-B alleles (for most subjects) was reportedly achieved from TCR beta sequences.

Germline V gene lookup returns CDR1 SGDLS and CDR2 YYNGEE. This CDR3 spans 14 amino acids. Trimming left V 1 base short and J 5 bases short, with 13 bases between. Primers included in the PCR were 60 Vbeta and 13 Jbeta primers. Original analysis: About 11 million of 75 million to 85 million unique TCR beta chains were shared, per a later count. The table came from immunoSEQ multiplex PCR; TCRdb's copy has only in-frame clones and leaves some out. That table supplies the V and J calls and clone size; D and trimming were determined from the DNA. The sample has about 210,000 clones, 81% seen once. Comment on this clone: Its antigen is not known.

The chain joins TRBV9 to TRBJ2-7, with D perhaps matching TRBD1 (5 bases). Sequenced sample: PBMCs. The origin of this receptor is a man between 40 and 49 years old in good health and CMV-seropositive. CDR3 coding DNA: TGTGCCAGCAGCGTAATAGGGGATGGGAACGAGCAGTACTTC. It is translated as CASSVIGDGNEQYF.